This TCR beta chain was recorded in a study of OX40 agonist ivuxolimab in advanced cancers. Study-wide context: Ivuxolimab, which targeted the costimulatory receptor OX40 (CD134), was an agonistic, fully human IgG2 monoclonal antibody. Intravenous ivuxolimab was administered to patients every 2 weeks at six dose levels: 0.01, 0.1, 0.3, 1.5, 3 and 10 mg/kg. Of the approximately 54 dose-escalation patients, hepatocellular carcinoma was present in roughly 19, melanoma in around 15, renal cell carcinoma in 9 and head and neck cancer in 9. A male proportion of around 81% and a mean age of 60 years, ranging from about 20 to 85, were recorded for the dose-escalation cohort. Patients were allowed to have had prior anti-PD-1, anti-PD-L1 or anti-CTLA-4 therapy, and 30% to 50% of the dose-escalation patients had previously received checkpoint inhibitors. Partial responses were achieved by three dose-escalation patients, of whom one had hepatocellular carcinoma and two had cutaneous melanoma. Peripheral TCRbeta sequencing aimed to test whether ivuxolimab altered TCR sequence diversity and caused clonal T-cell expansion. The paper covers the monotherapy dose-escalation part of the phase I ivuxolimab trial, which included N of about 50 patients. The research as a whole found: After ivuxolimab, more expanded clones were found on average in CD8+ T cells than in CD4+ T cells. In the 0.1-3.0 mg/kg groups, partial responders were among the patients with the lowest normalized peripheral clonal expansion, particularly in CD8+ T cells. At doses of 0.1 to 3.0 mg/kg, clonal expansion of both CD4+ and CD8+ T cells in blood was seen between baseline and week 6. The antigen specificity of the clonally expanded peripheral T cells was not determined. Low levels of normalized T-cell clonal expansion were also shown by some nonresponding patients.

To sequence the TCRbeta CDR3 region, genomic DNA was isolated from the sorted cells. TCRbeta CDR3 regions were sequenced using the immunoSEQ Assay. TCRdb took over this immuneACCESS table, retaining in-frame rearrangements with V and J assigned. Such tables are incomplete; in checked studies, under half of the missing clones stem from an unresolved V gene, and the remainder is unexplained. The sample data list around 95,000 clones, and 93% of these were observed just once. The top ten clones comprise roughly 0.27% of the sample. Details on this clone: Its antigen specificity is not known. No qualities accompany the bases; no much larger clone lies one base away.

The trial excluded patients who had a history of autoimmune disease or were on systemic immunosuppression. Peripheral blood for TCR sequencing was drawn from every dose cohort at baseline, at cycle 4 day 1 and at cycle 7 day 1. Samples came from an open-label, multicenter, first-in-human phase I dose-escalation trial of ivuxolimab. Adults with locally advanced or metastatic head and neck squamous cell, hepatocellular, melanoma or renal cell carcinoma were enrolled in the trial. Before TCR sequencing, CD4+ and CD8+ T cells were separately sorted from peripheral blood. The sequenced sample was CD4+ or CD8+ T cells sorted from blood, obtained in a trial of the OX40 agonist ivuxolimab. This sequence was found in an adult with an advanced solid tumor such as melanoma, head and neck, liver or kidney cancer.

The DNA sequence is given as TGTGCCAGCAGCCGACAGGGGTCGAACACTGAAGCTTTCTTT. Its translation reads: CASSRQGSNTEAFF. The chain is encoded by TRBV6-5 joined to TRBJ1-1; TRBD1 fits 8 bases in the junction. The CDR3, cysteine through phenylalanine, is 14 amino acids long. Just CDR3 DNA is preserved here, 42 bases in frame from base 1. Compared with germline, V lacks 6 bases and J lacks 1 base; bases without a gene match: 4. CDR1 MNHEY and CDR2 SVGAGI were looked up in the germline V gene.